These 28 T cell receptor beta chains were sequenced from one sample in a study of blood T cell repertoires in COVID-19. Profiled with immunoSEQ multiplex PCR; TCRdb holds only in-frame clones, not every one. The profile shows some 200,000 clones, roughly 80% of them singletons. The material sequenced was PBMCs or T cells enriched from blood (not recorded which). These receptors came from a woman in her thirties or forties with acute COVID-19.

The chain has TRBV6-2 or TRBV6-3 and TRBJ1-6, with D hard to call. Between the trimmed V and J ends, which lost 2 bases and 0 bases, there was a span of 14 bases. The CDR3 length is 18 residues. Germline assignment: CDR1 MNHEY and CDR2 SVGEGT. As DNA, the CDR3 is TGTGCCAGCAGTTACGGCACCGCTGGGAGCTCCTATAATTCACCCCTCCACTTT. This gives the protein CASSYGTAGSSYNSPLHF.

The chain is built from TRBV7-2 and TRBJ2-1; TRBD2 matches 11 bases. Trimming at V came to 3 bases and at J to 5 bases, leaving 3 bases not matched to a gene. The CDR3 contains 15 residues. Germline V gives CDR1 SGHTA, CDR2 FQGNSA. The CDR3 region has the DNA TGTGCCAGCAGCTTGACTAGCGGGAAGCACAATGAGCAGTTCTTC. Protein: CASSLTSGKHNEQFF.

V gene TRBV7-2 combines with J gene TRBJ2-5; 8 nucleotides line up with TRBD2. CDR3 length: 15 residues. V lost 4 bases and J lost 5; bases outside the gene matches: 9. The germline V gene has CDR1 SGHTA and CDR2 FQGNSA. The CDR3 DNA follows: TGTGCCAGCAGCTCCTTCCCGGGACTAGATGAGACCCAGTACTTC. Its protein is CASSSFPGLDETQYF.

V and J are TRBV27 and TRBJ2-1, with D maybe TRBD1 (7 bases). The CDR3 contains 15 residues. V shed 0 bases and J shed 8 bases, with 14 bases lying between them. CDR1 and CDR2 (germline): MNHEY, SMNVEV (reference sequence). The DNA of the CDR3 is TGTGCCAGCAGTTTATCGACTGCAGGGGGGTATGAGCAGTTCTTC. Its protein product is CASSLSTAGGYEQFF.

The J gene is TRBJ1-1, the V gene TRBV13; no clear D. The CDR3 length is 12 residues. V was trimmed by 4 bases and J by 5 bases, leaving 8 bases between them. Looked up from germline, CDR1 is PRHDT and CDR2 is FYEKMQ (reference sequence). The CDR3 spells CASSSAGTEAFF. CDR3 sequence (DNA): TGTGCCAGCAGCTCGGCGGGGACTGAAGCTTTCTTT.

This clone was found once. This rearrangement joins TRBV19 to TRBJ2-4; weak D call: TRBD2 (5 bases). CDR3 length: 14 amino acids. Per the germline V gene, CDR1 is LNHDA and CDR2 is SQIVND (reference sequence). Trimming removed 3 bases at V and 5 bases at J, with 11 bases between. Here the CDR3 reads CASSISAGQNIQYF. The CDR3 DNA reads TGTGCCAGTAGTATTTCGGCGGGCCAAAACATTCAGTACTTC.

The chain carries TRBV7-8 and TRBJ1-1; 7 nucleotides align to TRBD1. CDR1 and CDR2 from the germline V gene are SGHVS and FQNEAQ. The CDR3 consists of 11 residues. V lost 6 bases, J lost 10 bases, and 5 bases stayed unmatched. CDR3 sequence: CASSDRVRAFF. The CDR3 DNA follows: TGTGCCAGCAGTGACAGGGTCCGAGCTTTCTTT.

The chain combines TRBV4-1 with TRBJ1-4, with 7 nucleotides matching TRBD1. The germline CDR1 and CDR2 sequences are MGHRA and YSYEKL. V dropped 1 base and J dropped 6; count of bases not matched to a gene: 5. This CDR3 region has 15 residues. CDR3 amino acids: CASSQAGTAHEKLFF. In DNA, the CDR3 is TGCGCCAGCAGCCAAGCCGGGACAGCCCATGAAAAACTGTTTTTT.

The V and J genes are TRBV20-1 and TRBJ2-7, with 8 nucleotides matching TRBD1. The CDR3 has 11 residues. Looked up from germline, CDR1 is DFQATT and CDR2 is SNEGSKA (reference sequence). Trimming at V came to 6 bases and at J to 9 bases, leaving 7 bases not matched to a gene. CDR3 amino acids: CSAAGQARQYF. Here the CDR3 DNA reads TGCAGTGCGGCGGGACAGGCGAGGCAGTACTTC.

V gene TRBV7-3 combines with J gene TRBJ1-2; TRBD1 agrees at 8 bases. The CDR3 covers 13 residues. V shed 4 bases, J shed 6 bases, and the junction held 4 bases outside the gene matches. Germline CDR1 reads SGHTA; CDR2 reads FQGTGA. The CDR3 DNA follows: TGTGCCAGCAGCTCCGGACAGGGAAATGGCTACACCTTC. As protein: CASSSGQGNGYTF. The variable domain in full, completed from reference TRBV7-3 and TRBJ1-2, reads GAGVSQTPSNKVTEKGKYVELRCDPISGHTALYWYRQSLGQGPEFLIYFQGTGAADDSGLPNDRFFAVRPEGSVSTLKIQRTERGDSAVYLCASSSGQGNGYTFGSGTRLTVV.

This clone has more than one count but fewer than ten. The CDR3: CASSFEAGGSGGELFF. CDR3 DNA sequence: TGTGCCAGCAGCTTTGAAGCGGGGGGGTCTGGCGGGGAGCTGTTTTTT. The gene calls are TRBV7-8 and TRBJ2-2, with 10 bases aligning to TRBD2. Trimming took 3 bases from V and 7 from J; bases not matched to a gene: 8. Per the germline V gene, CDR1 is SGHVS and CDR2 is FQNEAQ. The CDR3 length is 16 residues.

About this clone: At the DNA level, this CDR3 is encoded by other sequences in the same sample as well. V usage is TRBV7-8 and J usage is TRBJ1-3, with 7 bases that match TRBD1. Germline V gives CDR1 SGHVS, CDR2 FQNEAQ. This CDR3 has 14 residues. V shed 6 bases and J 0 bases; nucleotides not matched to a gene: 2. CDR3 bases: TGTGCCAGCAGAGGGACAGCCTCTGGAAACACCATATATTTT. Protein: CASRGTASGNTIYF.

The CDR3 DNA reads as TGTGCCAGCAGTTTATCGATTTCCCCAGGGGGGTACGAGCAGTACTTC. Translated, it gives CASSLSISPGGYEQYF. The chain couples TRBV27 to TRBJ2-7; tentative D call: TRBD1 (7 bases). CDR3 length: 16 residues. The germline V and J ends were trimmed by 0 bases and 4 bases, with 16 bases remaining between them. Germline-derived CDR1 and CDR2 are MNHEY and SMNVEV (reference sequence).

The chain carries TRBV12-2 and TRBJ1-2; TRBD1 is the table's D call, not checked against the DNA. TRBV12-2 is tagged as a pseudogene. This CDR3 region has 16 residues. The CDR3 region is CASRPLQGLPNYGYTF. DNA for the CDR3: TGTGCAAGTCGCCCTCTTCAGGGGCTCCCTAACTATGGCTACACCTTC.

The rearrangement links TRBV7-8 to TRBJ1-2; D ambiguous. V lost 7 bases, J lost 2 bases, and 17 bases lay in between. Germline V lookup: CDR1 SGHVS, CDR2 FQNEAQ. The CDR3 runs to 15 residues. The CDR3 DNA sequence: TGTGCCAGCAAGCCGTTTGTACAGCCCAACTATGGCTACACCTTC. Protein product: CASKPFVQPNYGYTF.

This clone occurred a few times. The rearrangement uses TRBV7-2 and TRBJ1-1; D may be TRBD1 (5 bases). V lost 3 bases and J lost 7, with 9 bases in between. The germline V gene encodes CDR1 SGHTA and CDR2 FQGNSA. CDR3 length: 12 amino acids. In DNA form, the CDR3 reads TGTGCCAGCAGCTTCGGGGGGTTTGAAGCTTTCTTT. It specifies CASSFGGFEAFF.

The rearrangement joins TRBV5-4 to TRBJ1-2; 8 positions match TRBD1. Trimming took 4 bases from V and 4 from J; bases not matched to a gene: 6. This CDR3 is built from 14 residues. CDR1 SGHNT and CDR2 YYREEE come from the germline V gene (reference sequence). CDR3 sequence: CASSPGTGAYGYTF. The CDR3 nucleotides are TGTGCCAGCAGCCCAGGGACAGGAGCCTATGGCTACACCTTC.

This chain uses TRBV18 with TRBJ2-7, with a weak D call TRBD1 (6 bases). V lost 1 base to trimming and J lost 0 bases, with 7 bases between them. CDR1 is KGHSH, CDR2 LQKENI, per germline. This CDR3 contains 14 residues. This CDR3 reads CASSPQGDSYEQYF. The CDR3 DNA reads TGTGCCAGCTCACCACAGGGGGACTCCTACGAGCAGTACTTC.

V usage is TRBV28 and J usage is TRBJ2-3; no clear D gene. The CDR3 is 14 residues long. V lost 2 bases and J 2 bases, leaving 8 bases between the germline ends. The V gene's germline CDR1 is MDHEN and CDR2 SYDVKM. The CDR3 here is CASSLPTTTDTQYF. DNA for the CDR3: TGTGCCAGCAGTTTACCCACTACCACAGATACGCAGTATTTT.

The rearrangement uses TRBV7-8 and TRBJ1-6, with TRBD1 matching over 9 bases. The CDR3 sequence is 15 residues long. The J segment lost 6 bases and the V segment lost 5 bases, leaving 5 bases of the junction unmatched. In germline, CDR1 is SGHVS, CDR2 FQNEAQ. CDR3 protein: CASSGRTGVNSPLHF. DNA of the CDR3: TGTGCCAGCAGCGGCAGGACAGGGGTTAATTCACCCCTCCACTTT.

This clone was detected a few times. This rearrangement joins TRBV5-6 to TRBJ1-6, with D perhaps matching TRBD1 (5 bases). Trimming took off 4 bases at V and 4 bases at J, with 15 bases between the two ends. Germline assignment: CDR1 SGHDT and CDR2 YYEEEE. The CDR3 extends over 16 amino acids. CDR3 loop: CASSGDLDKYNSPLHF. In DNA form, the CDR3 reads TGTGCCAGCAGCGGGGACTTGGACAAATATAATTCACCCCTCCACTTT.

The rearrangement uses TRBV4-2 and TRBJ2-7; TRBD1 matches 8 bases. The germline V gene has CDR1 LGHNA and CDR2 YNFKEQ. V dropped 4 bases and J dropped 4; count of bases not matched to a gene: 6. This CDR3 has 14 amino acids. This chain's CDR3 is CASSLPDREYEQYF. For the CDR3, the DNA is TGTGCCAGCAGCCTCCCGGACAGGGAATACGAGCAGTACTTC.

V gene TRBV21-1 combines with J gene TRBJ1-4; the DNA was not used to check the table's D call, TRBD1. TRBV21-1 is reported as a pseudogene. The CDR3 runs 14 residues. The CDR3 loop reads CASSKEGTSEKLFF. The CDR3, as DNA: TGTGCCAGCAGCAAAGAAGGGACAAGTGAAAAACTGTTTTTT.

The chain recombines TRBV7-2 with TRBJ1-3; 8 bases are a match to TRBD1. This CDR3 comprises 15 residues. Germline CDR1 is SGHTA and CDR2 is FQGNSA. V shed 5 bases and J 2 bases; nucleotides not matched to a gene: 5. The CDR3 loop reads CASSGQGAPGNTIYF. The CDR3 DNA reads as TGTGCCAGCAGCGGACAGGGAGCCCCTGGAAACACCATATATTTT.

This chain connects TRBV7-9 to TRBJ1-4; no reliable D call. Trimming removed 1 base from V and 0 bases from J, with 6 bases in between. The CDR3 is made up of 15 amino acids. Germline V gives CDR1 SEHNR, CDR2 FQNEAQ (reference sequence). The CDR3 spells CASSLDGSTNEKLFF. As DNA, the CDR3 is TGTGCCAGCAGCTTAGATGGCTCAACTAATGAAAAACTGTTTTTT. Drawing the rest from reference TRBV7-9 and TRBJ1-4, the complete variable domain is DTGVSQNPRHKITKRGQNVTFRCDPISEHNRLYWYRQTLGQGPEFLTYFQNEAQLEKSRLLSDRFSAERPKGSFSTLEIQRTEQGDSAMYLCASSLDGSTNEKLFFGSGTQLSVL.

Notes on this clone: Other DNA sequences in this specimen translate into the identical CDR3. This chain uses TRBV28 with TRBJ1-2; 9 positions agree with TRBD1. Germline trimming cut 4 bases from V and 5 bases from J; bases unmatched to any gene: 2. Germline V gives CDR1 MDHEN, CDR2 SYDVKM. This CDR3 comprises 13 residues. CDR3 sequence: CASSSGQGYGYTF. CDR3 DNA sequence: TGTGCCAGCAGTTCGGGACAGGGTTATGGCTACACCTTC.

The chain is built from TRBV6-5 and TRBJ1-3; the D is unclear. CDR1 and CDR2 from the germline V gene are MNHEY and SVGAGI. Trimming left V 2 bases short and J 14 bases short, with 13 bases between. The CDR3 sequence is 12 residues long. CDR3 loop: CASSYPRGRVYF. CDR3 coding DNA: TGTGCCAGCAGTTACCCCCGCGGGAGGGTATATTTT.

This chain joins TRBV19 and TRBJ1-4; D may be TRBD1 (5 bases). Germline-derived CDR1 and CDR2 are LNHDA and SQIVND (reference sequence). With 3 bases removed from V and 6 bases from J, the gap between germline ends came to 11 bases. The CDR3 sequence is 14 residues long. The CDR3 sequence is CASSIGGIDEKLFF. The CDR3, as DNA: TGTGCCAGTAGTATTGGGGGGATCGATGAAAAACTGTTTTTT.